A single sample gave rise to the 21 T cell receptor beta chains below, sequenced in a study of blood T cells in healthy people across ages. Then a second PCR, running roughly 7 to 11 cycles, was carried out with a sample-barcoded 5' primer and a J-beta primer mix. TCRdb independently ran MiXCR on the 5' RACE reads; one entry per CDR3 protein. Of 710,000 or so distinct CDR3 sequences listed, about 24% are singletons. The source material was blood. The origin of the receptors is a man aged 65 to 79 in good health.

This sequence joins TRBV2 and TRBJ1-2; D not resolved. V was shortened by 7 bases and J by 6 bases, with 12 bases between the two germline ends. The CDR3 covers 12 residues. CDR1 is SNHLY, CDR2 FYNNEI, per germline. This CDR3 reads CASKGGLNGYTF. The CDR3 nucleotides read TGTGCCAGCAAGGGCGGTCTTAATGGCTACACCTTC.

In its sample, this clonotype was seen a few times. The V and J genes are TRBV7-2 and TRBJ1-2; D unresolved. The V gene's germline CDR1 is SGHTA and CDR2 FQGNSA. The ends were cut back, 2 bases at V and 8 bases at J, with 12 bases in the middle. The CDR3 has 13 amino acids. The CDR3, as DNA: TGTGCCAGCAGCTTACAGAGGGAGGAGGGCTACACCTTC. This codes for CASSLQREEGYTF.

The rearrangement links TRBV28 to TRBJ2-5; a weak D match, TRBD2 (5 bases). The end of the DNA is better explained by TRBJ2-1, so the J call may be wrong. CDR3 size: 13 residues. Germline CDR1 reads MDHEN; CDR2 reads SYDVKM. DNA for the CDR3: TGTGCCACTTTCGGCCTAGCCGGAATGGAGCAGTTCTTC. The encoded protein is CATFGLAGMEQFF.

This clonotype was observed a few times. This chain joins TRBV24-1 and TRBJ2-1; 8 bases are shared with TRBD1. The DNA matches TRBJ2-7 better at its end, which makes the J call doubtful. Germline CDR1 and CDR2: KGHDR and SFDVKD. The CDR3 totals 16 residues. The CDR3 DNA reads TGTGCCACCAGTGATCCCGCCGGGACAGGAGGGTACGAGCAGTACTTC. This encodes CATSDPAGTGGYEQYF.

The table lists this clonotype with a few counts. The chain employs TRBV5-1 and TRBJ1-2; tentatively, D is TRBD1 (5 bases). The CDR3 consists of 14 residues. CDR1 is SGHRS, CDR2 YFSETQ, per germline. V lost 0 bases, J lost 7 bases, and 13 bases lay in between. CDR3 residues: CASSLDGGFGGYTF. For the CDR3, the DNA is TGCGCCAGCAGCTTGGACGGGGGGTTCGGTGGCTACACCTTC.

The V and J genes are TRBV7-2 and TRBJ2-3, with 9 bases identical to TRBD2. Germline trimming cut 1 base from V and 1 base from J; bases unmatched to any gene: 12. This CDR3 is 19 amino acids long. Germline-derived CDR1 and CDR2 are SGHTA and FQGNSA. CDR3 residues: CASSLVVLWREGRTDTQYF. DNA of the CDR3: TGTGCCAGCAGCTTAGTAGTATTATGGCGGGAGGGTCGCACAGATACGCAGTATTTT.

This clonotype was counted between two and nine times. The chain links TRBV20-1 to TRBJ2-4, with TRBD1 matching 7 bases. The ends lost 1 base at V and 7 bases at J; junction bases unmatched: 7. CDR3 length: 14 residues. The germline CDR1 and CDR2 sequences are DFQATT and SNEGSKA (reference sequence). The DNA for the CDR3 is TGCAGTGCTAGAGTGACAGGGAGCGTGAACATTCAGTACTTC. Translated: CSARVTGSVNIQYF.

The J gene is TRBJ1-2, the V gene TRBV11-2; D gene uncertain. V lost 1 base to trimming and J lost 4 bases, with 7 bases between them. The CDR3 covers 13 residues. Germline loops: CDR1 SGHAT, CDR2 FQNNGV. The CDR3 DNA is TGTGCCAGCAGCTTAGGCCCGGCCTATGGCTACACCTTC. It specifies CASSLGPAYGYTF.

This clonotype was counted only a few times. This chain uses TRBV29-1 with TRBJ1-2; tentative D call: TRBD1 (5 bases). V was cut by 5 bases and J by 2 bases, with 12 bases left in between. From germline, CDR1 is SQVTM and CDR2 ANQGSEA. This CDR3 region has 13 residues. CDR3 in amino acids: CSVRRQTNYGYTF. The CDR3 nucleotides are TGCAGCGTTCGTCGACAGACCAACTATGGCTACACCTTC.

This clonotype was observed a handful of times. This chain uses TRBV6-2 or TRBV6-3 with TRBJ2-7; D possibly corresponds to TRBD1 (6 bases). The germline V and J ends were trimmed by 6 bases and 2 bases, with 17 bases remaining between them. CDR3 size: 15 residues. The V gene's germline CDR1 is MNHEY and CDR2 SVGEGT. The CDR3 DNA is TGTGCCAGCAGACCCGGGACAAACTACCCCTACGAGCAGTACGTC. It specifies CASRPGTNYPYEQYV.

The V gene is TRBV5-1, the J gene TRBJ1-1; D is uncertain. This CDR3 has 14 residues. Trimming left V 4 bases short and J 4 bases short, with 14 bases between. The germline V gene has CDR1 SGHRS and CDR2 YFSETQ. The CDR3 DNA follows: TGCGCCAGCAGCGTGGATACGAGCGGCACTGAAGCTTTCTTT. It is translated as CASSVDTSGTEAFF.

This clonotype was counted a few times. Here the CDR3 omits its conserved ending phenylalanine or tryptophan, so a read error is the likely source. The gene calls are TRBV28 and TRBJ2-5; possibly TRBD1 or TRBD2 for D (5 bases each). Per the germline V gene, CDR1 is MDHEN and CDR2 is SYDVKM. The ends were cut back, 4 bases at V and 11 bases at J, with 32 bases in the middle. There are 18 residues in the CDR3. In DNA, the CDR3 is TGTGCCAGCAGTTCTACGGGATTTATGGGGCACAAACAGGTAGAGCAGTACGTC. Its translation: CASSSTGFMGHKQVEQYV.

This clonotype was observed a handful of times. The chain employs TRBV28 and TRBJ2-1; D is unclear. V lost 6 bases, J lost 0 bases, and 6 bases lay in between. Looked up from germline, CDR1 is MDHEN and CDR2 is SYDVKM. CDR3 size: 13 residues. CDR3 nucleotides: TGTGCCAGCAGGTTGCCCTCCTACAATGAGCAGTTCTTC. Amino acid sequence: CASRLPSYNEQFF.

In its sample, this clonotype was seen a few times. This may arise from a read error, as a much more abundant clone is one base away. V is TRBV24-1 and J is TRBJ2-5, with D hard to call. V dropped 4 bases and J dropped 2 bases, with 16 bases sitting between them. CDR3 length equals 16 residues. Germline assignment: CDR1 KGHDR and CDR2 SFDVKD. CDR3 sequence (DNA): TGTGCCACCAGTGAGCCGACACCAACCCGGCAAGAGACCCAGTACTTC. Its translation: CATSEPTPTRQETQYF.

J is TRBJ1-6 and V is TRBV11-2, with unresolved D. V shed 1 base and J shed 8 bases, with 9 bases lying between them. The CDR3 runs to 14 residues. Germline lookup yields CDR1 SGHAT and CDR2 FQNNGV. The CDR3 nucleotides are TGTGCCAGCAGCTTAGCTATTCGTGATTCACCCCTCCACTTT. It encodes CASSLAIRDSPLHF.

This rearrangement joins TRBV28 to TRBJ2-5; 7 bases map to TRBD1. The J call may be faulty, since TRBJ2-7 better matches the DNA end. The CDR3 consists of 15 residues. From germline, CDR1 is MDHEN and CDR2 SYDVKM. The CDR3 is CASSARQGLVYEQYF. The CDR3, as DNA: TGTGCCAGCAGTGCCCGACAGGGTTTAGTCTACGAGCAGTACTTC.

The V and J genes are TRBV7-9 and TRBJ1-2; D uncertain. Germline lookup yields CDR1 SEHNR and CDR2 FQNEAQ (reference sequence). The CDR3 totals 12 residues. V lost 5 bases, J lost 3 bases, and 7 bases lay in between. In DNA, the CDR3 is TGTGCCAGCAGCCGGGAGTACTATGGCTACACCTTC. Protein product: CASSREYYGYTF.

V is TRBV4-3 and J is TRBJ2-1; 10 positions match TRBD1. The assigned J gene may be wrong: the sequence end matches TRBJ2-7 better. CDR3 size: 16 residues. Germline CDR1 LGHNA, CDR2 YSLEER. CDR3 sequence: CASSQIHKTGGLEQYV. The CDR3 nucleotides are TGCGCCAGCAGCCAGATACATAAGACAGGGGGCCTCGAGCAGTACGTC.

The J gene is TRBJ2-2, the V gene TRBV11-2, with D hard to call. This CDR3 is 12 amino acids long. The ends were cut back, 3 bases at V and 8 bases at J, with 7 bases in the middle. Germline loops: CDR1 SGHAT, CDR2 FQNNGV. CDR3 region: CASSLSLGELFF. The DNA of the CDR3 is TGTGCCAGCAGCTTGAGTCTAGGGGAGCTGTTTTTT.

The chain links TRBV4-1 to TRBJ2-3; 7 bases are a match to TRBD1. V trimming: 0 bases; J trimming: 4 bases; junction bases outside the gene matches: 7. This CDR3 is built from 16 residues. Germline V gene sequence: CDR1 MGHRA, CDR2 YSYEKL. In DNA, the CDR3 is TGCGCCAGCAGCCAAGATAGGACAGGCGTACCAGATACGCAGTATTTT. Encoded protein: CASSQDRTGVPDTQYF.

This rearrangement joins TRBV6-1 to TRBJ1-5; D ambiguous. The ends were cut back, 4 bases at V and 10 bases at J, with 14 bases in the middle. This CDR3 region has 13 residues. Germline CDR1 and CDR2: MNHNS and SASEGT. DNA of the CDR3: TGTGCCAGCAGTGCGGGTTACCCTAGTCCCCAGCATTTT. This sequence encodes CASSAGYPSPQHF.